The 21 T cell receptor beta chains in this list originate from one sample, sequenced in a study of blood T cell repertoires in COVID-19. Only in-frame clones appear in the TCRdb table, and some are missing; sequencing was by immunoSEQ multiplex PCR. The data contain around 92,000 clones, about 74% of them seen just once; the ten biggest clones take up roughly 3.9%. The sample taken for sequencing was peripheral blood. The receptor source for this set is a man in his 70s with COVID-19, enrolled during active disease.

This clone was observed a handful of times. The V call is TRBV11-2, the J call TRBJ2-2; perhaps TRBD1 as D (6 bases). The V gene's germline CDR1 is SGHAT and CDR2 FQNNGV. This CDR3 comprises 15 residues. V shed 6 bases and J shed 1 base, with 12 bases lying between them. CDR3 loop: CASSSPGQNTGELFF. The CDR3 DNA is TGTGCCAGCAGTTCCCCGGGACAGAACACCGGGGAGCTGTTTTTT.

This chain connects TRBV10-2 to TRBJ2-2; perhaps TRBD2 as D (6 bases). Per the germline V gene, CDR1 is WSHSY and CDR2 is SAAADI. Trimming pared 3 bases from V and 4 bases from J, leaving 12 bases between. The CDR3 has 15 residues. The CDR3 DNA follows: TGCGCCAGCAGTGACGGAGGGTCTCCCACCGGGGAGCTGTTTTTT. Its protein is CASSDGGSPTGELFF.

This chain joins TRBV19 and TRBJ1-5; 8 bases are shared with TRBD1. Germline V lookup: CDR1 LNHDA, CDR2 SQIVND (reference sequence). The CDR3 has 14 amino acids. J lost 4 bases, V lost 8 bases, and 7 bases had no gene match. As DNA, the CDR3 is TGTGCCAGTTGGGGGGACAGGAGGAATCAGCCCCAGCATTTT. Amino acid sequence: CASWGDRRNQPQHF. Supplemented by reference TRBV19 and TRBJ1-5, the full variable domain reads DGGITQSPKYLFRKEGQNVTLSCEQNLNHDAMYWYRQDPGQGLRLIYYSQIVNDFQKGDIAEGYSVSREKKESFPLTVTSAQKNPTAFYLCASWGDRRNQPQHFGDGTRLSIL.

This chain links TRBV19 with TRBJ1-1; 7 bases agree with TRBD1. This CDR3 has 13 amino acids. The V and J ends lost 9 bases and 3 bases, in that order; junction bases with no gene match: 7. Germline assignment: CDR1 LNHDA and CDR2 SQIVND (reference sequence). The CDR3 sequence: CASNRGWDTEAFF. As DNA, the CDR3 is TGTGCCAGCAACAGGGGTTGGGACACTGAAGCTTTCTTT.

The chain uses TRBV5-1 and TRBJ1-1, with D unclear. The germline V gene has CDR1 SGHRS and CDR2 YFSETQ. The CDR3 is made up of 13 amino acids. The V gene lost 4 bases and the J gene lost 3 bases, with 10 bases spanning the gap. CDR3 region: CASSPQIYTEAFF. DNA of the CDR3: TGCGCCAGCAGCCCACAGATCTACACTGAAGCTTTCTTT. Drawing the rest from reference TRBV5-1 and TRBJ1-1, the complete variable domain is KAGVTQTPRYLIKTRGQQVTLSCSPISGHRSVSWYQQTPGQGLQFLFEYFSETQRNKGNFPGRFSGRQFSNSRSEMNVSTLELGDSALYLCASSPQIYTEAFFGQGTRLTVV.

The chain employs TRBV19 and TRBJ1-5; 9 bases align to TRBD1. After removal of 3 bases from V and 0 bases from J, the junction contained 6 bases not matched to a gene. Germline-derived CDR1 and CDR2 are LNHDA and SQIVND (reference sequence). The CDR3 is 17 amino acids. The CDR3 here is CASSMGWDRDSNQPQHF. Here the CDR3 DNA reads TGTGCCAGTAGTATGGGATGGGACAGGGATAGCAATCAGCCCCAGCATTTT.

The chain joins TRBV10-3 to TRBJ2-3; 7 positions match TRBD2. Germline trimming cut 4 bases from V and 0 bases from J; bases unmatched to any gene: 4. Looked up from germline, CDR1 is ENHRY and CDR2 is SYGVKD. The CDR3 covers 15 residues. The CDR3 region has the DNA TGTGCCATCAGTGCGCGGGAGTTAAGCACAGATACGCAGTATTTT. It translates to CAISARELSTDTQYF.

The CDR3 sequence: CSVPSGTQFF. The CDR3 DNA reads as TGCAGTGTCCCTAGCGGGACACAGTTCTTC. The rearrangement links TRBV20-1 to TRBJ2-1; 9 bases map to TRBD2. Trimming cost V 7 bases and J 13 bases; bases outside gene matches: 5. CDR3 length equals 10 residues. Germline V gene data show CDR1 as DFQATT and CDR2 as SNEGSKA (reference sequence).

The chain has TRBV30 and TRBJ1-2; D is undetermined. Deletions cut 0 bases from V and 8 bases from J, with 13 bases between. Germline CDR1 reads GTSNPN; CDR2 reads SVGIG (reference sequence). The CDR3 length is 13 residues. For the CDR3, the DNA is TGTGCCTGGAGTGTAGAGCGGTCTCTCGGCTACACCTTC. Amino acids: CAWSVERSLGYTF.

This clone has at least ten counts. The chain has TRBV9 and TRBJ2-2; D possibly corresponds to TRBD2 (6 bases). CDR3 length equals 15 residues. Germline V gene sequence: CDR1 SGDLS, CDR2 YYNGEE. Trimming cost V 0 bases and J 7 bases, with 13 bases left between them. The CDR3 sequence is CASSVAGDRIGELFF. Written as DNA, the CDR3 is TGTGCCAGCAGCGTAGCGGGAGATCGTATCGGGGAGCTGTTTTTT. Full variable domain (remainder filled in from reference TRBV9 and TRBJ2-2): DSGVTQTPKHLITATGQRVTLRCSPRSGDLSVYWYQQSLDQGLQFLIQYYNGEERAKGNILERFSAQQFPDLHSELNLSSLELGDSALYFCASSVAGDRIGELFFGEGSRLTVL.

CDR3 protein: CASRTRAYEQYF. Here the CDR3 DNA reads TGTGCCAGTAGGACGAGGGCCTACGAGCAGTACTTC. The rearrangement uses TRBV28 and TRBJ2-7, with D possibly matching TRBD2 (5 bases). The germline V and J ends were trimmed by 9 bases and 2 bases, with 11 bases remaining between them. The germline V gene has CDR1 MDHEN and CDR2 SYDVKM. The length of the CDR3 is 12 residues. Supplemented by reference TRBV28 and TRBJ2-7, the full variable domain reads DVKVTQSSRYLVKRTGEKVFLECVQDMDHENMFWYRQDPGLGLRLIYFSYDVKMKEKGDIPEGYSVSREKKERFSLILESASTNQTSMYLCASRTRAYEQYFGPGTRLTVT.

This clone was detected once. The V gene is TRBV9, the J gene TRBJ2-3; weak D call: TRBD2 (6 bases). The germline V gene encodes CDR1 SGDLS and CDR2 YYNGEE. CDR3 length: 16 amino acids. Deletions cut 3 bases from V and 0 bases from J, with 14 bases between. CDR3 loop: CASSAKGSGSTDTQYF. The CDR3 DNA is TGTGCCAGCAGCGCGAAAGGTAGCGGAAGCACAGATACGCAGTATTTT. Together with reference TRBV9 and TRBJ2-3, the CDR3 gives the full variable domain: DSGVTQTPKHLITATGQRVTLRCSPRSGDLSVYWYQQSLDQGLQFLIQYYNGEERAKGNILERFSAQQFPDLHSELNLSSLELGDSALYFCASSAKGSGSTDTQYFGPGTRLTVL.

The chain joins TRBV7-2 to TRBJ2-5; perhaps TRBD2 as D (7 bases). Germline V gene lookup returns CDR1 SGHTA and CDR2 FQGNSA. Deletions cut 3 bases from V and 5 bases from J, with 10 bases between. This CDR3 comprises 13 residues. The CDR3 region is CASSLGGLETQYF. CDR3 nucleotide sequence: TGTGCCAGCAGCTTGGGGGGGCTGGAGACCCAGTACTTC.

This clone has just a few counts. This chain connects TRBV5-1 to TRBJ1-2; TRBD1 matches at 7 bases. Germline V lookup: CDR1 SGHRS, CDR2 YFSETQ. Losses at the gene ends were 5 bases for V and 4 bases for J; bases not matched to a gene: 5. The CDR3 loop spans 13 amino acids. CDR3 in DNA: TGCGCCAGCAGTGGGGACAGCGGCTATGGCTACACCTTC. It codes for CASSGDSGYGYTF.

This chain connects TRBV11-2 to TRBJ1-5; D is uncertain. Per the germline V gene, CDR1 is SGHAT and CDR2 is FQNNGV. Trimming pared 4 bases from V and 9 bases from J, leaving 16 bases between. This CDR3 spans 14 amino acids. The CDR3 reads CASSYGLGRWPQHF. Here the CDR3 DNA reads TGTGCCAGCAGCTATGGACTAGGGCGCTGGCCCCAGCATTTT.

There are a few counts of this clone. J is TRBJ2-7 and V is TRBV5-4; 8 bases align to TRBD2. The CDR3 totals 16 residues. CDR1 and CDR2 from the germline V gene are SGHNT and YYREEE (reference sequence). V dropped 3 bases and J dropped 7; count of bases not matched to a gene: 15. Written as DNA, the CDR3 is TGTGCCAGCAGCTCGGGGGGGCAGGGTTTCGCGGGAGAGCAGTACTTC. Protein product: CASSSGGQGFAGEQYF.

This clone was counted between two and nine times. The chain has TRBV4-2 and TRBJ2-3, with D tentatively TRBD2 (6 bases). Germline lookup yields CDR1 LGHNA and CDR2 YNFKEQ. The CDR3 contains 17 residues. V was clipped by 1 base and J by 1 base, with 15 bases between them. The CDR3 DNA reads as TGTGCCAGCAGCCAAGGGGGTGGAACGGGGGGCACAGATACGCAGTATTTT. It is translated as CASSQGGGTGGTDTQYF.

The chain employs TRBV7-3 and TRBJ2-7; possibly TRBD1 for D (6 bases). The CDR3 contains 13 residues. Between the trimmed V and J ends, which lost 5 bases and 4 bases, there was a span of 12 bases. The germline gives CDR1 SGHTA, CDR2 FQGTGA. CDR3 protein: CASSRLQGYEQYF. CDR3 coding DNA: TGTGCCAGCAGCCGCCTACAGGGTTACGAGCAGTACTTC.

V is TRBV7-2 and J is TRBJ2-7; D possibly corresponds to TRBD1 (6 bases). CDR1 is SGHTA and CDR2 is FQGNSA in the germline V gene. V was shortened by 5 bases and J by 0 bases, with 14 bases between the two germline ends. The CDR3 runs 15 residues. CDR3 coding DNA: TGTGCCAGCAGCCTGGACAGCTCCAACTCCTACGAGCAGTACTTC. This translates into CASSLDSSNSYEQYF.

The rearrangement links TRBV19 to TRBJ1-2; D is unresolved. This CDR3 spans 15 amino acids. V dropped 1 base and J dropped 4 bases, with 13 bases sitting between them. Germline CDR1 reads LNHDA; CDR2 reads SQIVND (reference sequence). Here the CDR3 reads CASSIAPEGFYGYTF. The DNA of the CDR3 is TGTGCCAGTAGTATAGCCCCAGAGGGATTCTATGGCTACACCTTC.

As DNA, the CDR3 is TGTGCCAGCTCACCACTTACTAGCGGGAACACCGGGGAGCTGTTTTTT. It translates to CASSPLTSGNTGELFF. V is TRBV18 and J is TRBJ2-2, with 8 bases identical to TRBD2. Germline V CDR1 and CDR2: KGHSH, LQKENI. With 1 base clipped from V and 1 base from J, the junction kept 2 bases outside the gene matches. The CDR3 extends over 16 amino acids.